This T cell receptor (beta chain) was captured by sequencing in a study of cytomegalovirus exposure and HLA in healthy donors. Study results and limitations: For cytomegalovirus status, the classifier reportedly gave diagnoses with high specificity and sensitivity.

The germline V gene has CDR1 SGHRS and CDR2 YFSETQ. The CDR3 length is 12 residues. V shed 3 bases and J shed 2 bases, with 5 bases lying between them. The PCR had 60 Vbeta and 13 Jbeta primers. Libraries were prepared by immunoSEQ multiplex PCR; TCRdb keeps only in-frame clonotypes and omits some of them. The profile shows some 130,000 clones, 75% of them singletons. Donors likely had unrecorded immune exposures despite being nominally healthy when sampled. This clone has a single count. The antigen is unknown. The specimen sequenced was PBMCs. V and J are TRBV5-1 and TRBJ2-5; D remains unclear. The clonotype was recovered from a man between 25 and 39 years old in good health and CMV-seronegative. The CDR3 DNA sequence: TGCGCCAGCAGCTCCTATCAAGAGACCCAGTACTTC. Translated: CASSSYQETQYF.